The 23 T cell receptor beta chains given below trace back to one sample, sequenced in a study of beta chain features in type 1 diabetes. Expressed TCRB transcripts were sequenced after all isolated RNA was converted to cDNA. The repertoire was sequenced with immunoSEQ multiplex PCR; TCRdb's copy has only in-frame clones and lacks some. The data show about 710,000 clones, with over 11% seen just once and 0.035% to 0.045% held by the top ten. Findings of the study overall: TCRB CDR3 length was moderately but significantly reduced in all four CD4+ subsets of Type 1 diabetes patients.

These receptors' targets are unknown. Sequenced input: naive CD4+ T cells from blood. These TCRs come from a man between 18 and 29 years old with type 1 diabetes.

V usage is TRBV5-1 and J usage is TRBJ2-2, with 8 bases identical to TRBD1. Germline-derived CDR1 and CDR2 are SGHRS and YFSETQ. The CDR3 is made up of 16 amino acids. J was trimmed by 2 bases and V by 3 bases; bases with no gene match: 6. For the CDR3, the DNA is TGCGCCAGCAGCTGGACCGGGACAGGCAACACCGGGGAGCTGTTTTTT. This sequence encodes CASSWTGTGNTGELFF.

The V and J genes are TRBV5-6 and TRBJ2-5; D is possibly TRBD1 or TRBD2 (5 bases each). Germline values: CDR1 SGHDT, CDR2 YYEEEE. V was clipped by 2 bases and J by 5 bases, with 13 bases between them. CDR3 length equals 14 residues. CDR3 in DNA: TGTGCCAGCAGCTTTTATTCGGGGCGGGAGACCCAGTACTTC. This encodes CASSFYSGRETQYF.

This clone has only a few counts. V is TRBV30 and J is TRBJ2-7; D is uncertain. The V end was cut by 0 bases, the J end by 1 base, with 10 bases between. The V gene's germline CDR1 is GTSNPN and CDR2 SVGIG (reference sequence). The CDR3 has 14 amino acids. The CDR3 DNA reads as TGTGCCTGGAGTGTAAGCCTCAGATCCTACGAGCAGTACTTC. The encoded protein is CAWSVSLRSYEQYF.

The gene calls are TRBV7-2 and TRBJ1-1; 8 bases are a match to TRBD1. Germline V gene data show CDR1 as SGHTA and CDR2 as FQGNSA. V lost 1 base to trimming and J lost 1 base; unmatched junction nucleotides: 11. This CDR3 is 18 amino acids long. This CDR3 reads CASSLGVAGGTGNTEAFF. CDR3 bases: TGTGCCAGCAGCTTAGGTGTGGCAGGGGGCACGGGGAACACTGAAGCTTTCTTT.

The rearrangement uses TRBV4-3 and TRBJ1-3; possibly TRBD1 for D (5 bases). This CDR3 has 17 amino acids. Germline CDR1 is LGHNA and CDR2 is YSLEER. V shed 0 bases and J shed 2 bases, with 14 bases lying between them. CDR3 sequence reads: CASSQDPVGGAGNTIYF. The DNA for the CDR3 is TGCGCCAGCAGCCAAGATCCAGTCGGGGGAGCTGGAAACACCATATATTTT.

This clone was seen just once. The V gene is TRBV2, the J gene TRBJ1-2, with D hard to call. This CDR3 has 11 amino acids. V lost 7 bases and J 5 bases, leaving 8 bases between the germline ends. Germline V CDR1 and CDR2: SNHLY, FYNNEI. The CDR3 coding sequence is TGTGCCAGCACGTTAGAATATGGCTACACCTTC. It codes for CASTLEYGYTF.

This clone was detected a few times. Within the sample, other DNA sequences also encode this same CDR3. The rearrangement joins TRBV5-4 to TRBJ2-3; TRBD1 might be the D (5 bases). This CDR3 has 14 amino acids. Trimming shortened V by 0 bases and J by 3 bases, and 8 bases separated the two germline ends. Germline V lookup: CDR1 SGHNT, CDR2 YYREEE (reference sequence). The CDR3 loop is CASSLGGRTDTQYF. The CDR3 coding sequence is TGTGCCAGCAGCTTGGGGGGCAGGACAGATACGCAGTATTTT.

The rearrangement links TRBV11-2 to TRBJ2-5, with 10 positions matching TRBD2. CDR3 size: 16 residues. Germline V gene data show CDR1 as SGHAT and CDR2 as FQNNGV. The V and J ends lost 5 bases and 7 bases, in that order; junction bases with no gene match: 13. The CDR3 loop is CASSRPSSGGGGTQYF. The DNA for the CDR3 is TGTGCCAGCAGCCGACCCTCTAGCGGGGGCGGTGGGACCCAGTACTTC.

In this sample, this clone turned up a few times. The V call is TRBV11-2, the J call TRBJ2-1; D possibly uses TRBD1 or TRBD2 (6 bases each). From germline, CDR1 is SGHAT and CDR2 FQNNGV. With 5 bases removed from V and 8 bases from J, the gap between germline ends came to 10 bases. The CDR3 totals 12 residues. CDR3 in DNA: TGTGCCAGCAGCGGGGGGCCTCATGAGCAGTTCTTC. Its translation is CASSGGPHEQFF.

The rearrangement uses TRBV5-1 and TRBJ2-5; the D call may be TRBD1 or TRBD2 (6 bases each). This CDR3 is 17 amino acids long. Germline-derived CDR1 and CDR2 are SGHRS and YFSETQ. Trimming pared 0 bases from V and 4 bases from J, leaving 19 bases between. The DNA of the CDR3 is TGCGCCAGCAGCTTGGAACCGGGACCTAAGGGGGGAGAGACCCAGTACTTC. Protein product: CASSLEPGPKGGETQYF.

The gene calls are TRBV18 and TRBJ2-6; D uncertain. This CDR3 region has 17 residues. With 2 bases removed from V and 0 bases from J, the gap between germline ends came to 11 bases. Germline V lookup: CDR1 KGHSH, CDR2 LQKENI. CDR3 sequence (DNA): TGTGCCAGCTCACCAGGGGTCCCGAGCTCTGGGGCCAACGTCCTGACTTTC. Amino acid sequence: CASSPGVPSSGANVLTF.

The CDR3 protein is CASSQWRGETQYF. CDR3 in DNA: TGCGCCAGCAGCCAATGGAGGGGAGAGACCCAGTACTTC. The V call is TRBV4-1, the J call TRBJ2-5; a weak D match, TRBD2 (6 bases). Germline V lookup: CDR1 MGHRA, CDR2 YSYEKL. The ends were cut back, 2 bases at V and 4 bases at J, with 8 bases in the middle. This CDR3 spans 13 amino acids.

This clone was seen a few times. This sample includes further DNA sequences coding for the same CDR3. This chain connects TRBV4-3 to TRBJ2-7; D gene unclear. The CDR3 spans 13 residues. The V and J ends lost 0 bases and 3 bases respectively, with 6 bases between them. Germline V gene sequence: CDR1 LGHNA, CDR2 YSLEER. DNA of the CDR3: TGCGCCAGCAGCCAAGATGTGGTCTACGAGCAGTACTTC. The encoded protein is CASSQDVVYEQYF.

This clone was seen more than once but under ten times. The V gene is TRBV29-1, the J gene TRBJ1-1; D gene unclear. This CDR3 is 10 amino acids long. Germline CDR1 SQVTM, CDR2 ANQGSEA. The CDR3 loop is CSGVNTEAFF. DNA for the CDR3: TGCTCAGGAGTGAACACTGAAGCTTTCTTT.

The chain couples TRBV15 to TRBJ2-3, with 8 bases matching TRBD1. The ends lost 6 bases at V and 0 bases at J; junction bases unmatched: 5. Per germline, CDR1 LNHNV and CDR2 YYDKDF (reference sequence). The CDR3 runs 15 residues. Written as DNA, the CDR3 is TGTGCCACCAGTCCGACAGGGGCGAGCACAGATACGCAGTATTTT. As protein: CATSPTGASTDTQYF.

The chain combines TRBV2 with TRBJ1-1; D unresolved. The CDR3 runs to 14 residues. Trimming removed 8 bases from V and 4 bases from J, with 17 bases in between. The germline gives CDR1 SNHLY, CDR2 FYNNEI. CDR3 in DNA: TGTGCCAGCCGCCTCGACGGGGAAGGCACTGAAGCTTTCTTT. Protein sequence: CASRLDGEGTEAFF.

V and J are TRBV2 and TRBJ2-3; D remains unclear. Germline CDR1 and CDR2: SNHLY and FYNNEI. The V end lost 5 bases, the J end lost 2 bases, and 5 bases lay between the germline ends. The CDR3 totals 12 residues. The CDR3 protein is CASSSNTDTQYF. The CDR3 nucleotides read TGTGCCAGCAGTTCCAACACAGATACGCAGTATTTT.

This clone turned up a few times. An end of the junction differs from the germline gene, which may be a read error. V and J are TRBV5-4 and TRBJ2-1; D gene uncertain. CDR1 SGHNT and CDR2 YYREEE come from the germline V gene (reference sequence). The CDR3 spans 14 residues. CDR3 coding DNA: TGTGCCAGCAGCTTACGTCCGTCTTACAGTGAGCAGTTCTTC. As protein: CASSLRPSYSEQFF.

V usage is TRBV4-1 and J usage is TRBJ2-5, with 13 bases lining up with TRBD2. V lost 1 base, J lost 7 bases, and 3 bases stayed unmatched. The V gene's germline CDR1 is MGHRA and CDR2 YSYEKL. The CDR3 is 15 residues long. Here the CDR3 DNA reads TGCGCCAGCAGCCAAGGGACTAGCGGGAGTGGGACCCAGTACTTC. It encodes CASSQGTSGSGTQYF.

This clone appeared a single time. V gene TRBV27 combines with J gene TRBJ2-3; D perhaps matches TRBD2 (5 bases). The germline V gene encodes CDR1 MNHEY and CDR2 SMNVEV (reference sequence). The CDR3 covers 16 residues. V lost 1 base to trimming and J lost 3 bases, with 14 bases between them. CDR3 amino acids: CASSLYRSQRTDTQYF. DNA for the CDR3: TGTGCCAGCAGTTTATACCGTAGCCAGCGGACAGATACGCAGTATTTT.

This clone came up a few times. This chain connects TRBV15 to TRBJ2-7; weak D call: TRBD2 (6 bases). CDR1 and CDR2 (germline): LNHNV, YYDKDF (reference sequence). With 0 bases removed from V and 7 bases from J, the gap between germline ends came to 13 bases. The CDR3 extends over 14 amino acids. CDR3 coding DNA: TGTGCCACCAGCAGAGATAGGAGGGTGCGGGAGCAGTACTTC. Translated: CATSRDRRVREQYF.

The chain couples TRBV9 to TRBJ2-5, with D possibly being TRBD1 (6 bases). The CDR3 totals 15 residues. Germline lookup yields CDR1 SGDLS and CDR2 YYNGEE. V was trimmed by 0 bases and J by 5 bases, leaving 14 bases between them. CDR3 in amino acids: CASSVAQGSLETQYF. Here the CDR3 DNA reads TGTGCCAGCAGCGTAGCCCAGGGGTCGCTGGAGACCCAGTACTTC.

This clone was counted a few times. The V and J genes are TRBV2 and TRBJ2-1; D is perhaps TRBD2 (5 bases). Germline V gives CDR1 SNHLY, CDR2 FYNNEI. The CDR3 is 16 residues long. The germline V and J ends were trimmed by 6 bases and 0 bases, with 15 bases remaining between them. As DNA, the CDR3 is TGTGCCAGCAGCGGTACTAGGGCCCACTCCTACAATGAGCAGTTCTTC. Protein product: CASSGTRAHSYNEQFF.